This T cell receptor (beta chain) was captured in a study of blood T cell repertoires in COVID-19. Overall study: The origin of the acute and convalescent COVID-19 samples was the United States, Italy and Spain. Sources were T cells, B-cell-depleted T cells, or PBMCs; the material itself was cDNA or gDNA.

Trimming stripped 7 bases from V and 2 bases from J, with 15 bases between. Germline V gene sequence: CDR1 MDHEN, CDR2 SYDVKM. CDR3 length equals 14 residues. As handled by the study authors: For nucleated cells, counts were estimated from reference gene primer amplification. Produced via immunoSEQ multiplex PCR; TCRdb's table is partial and in-frame only. V and J calls and clone size are as listed in that table; D and trimming were resolved from the DNA. The sample yields more than 85,000 clones, over 85% seen once. The TCR comes from a man in his sixties or seventies with acute or convalescent COVID-19. The chain uses TRBV28 and TRBJ2-7; D gene unclear. The sequenced material came from peripheral blood. The chain's CDR3 is CASTTFGPTYEQYF. In nucleotides, the CDR3 is TGTGCCAGCACTACTTTCGGTCCTACCTACGAGCAGTACTTC.